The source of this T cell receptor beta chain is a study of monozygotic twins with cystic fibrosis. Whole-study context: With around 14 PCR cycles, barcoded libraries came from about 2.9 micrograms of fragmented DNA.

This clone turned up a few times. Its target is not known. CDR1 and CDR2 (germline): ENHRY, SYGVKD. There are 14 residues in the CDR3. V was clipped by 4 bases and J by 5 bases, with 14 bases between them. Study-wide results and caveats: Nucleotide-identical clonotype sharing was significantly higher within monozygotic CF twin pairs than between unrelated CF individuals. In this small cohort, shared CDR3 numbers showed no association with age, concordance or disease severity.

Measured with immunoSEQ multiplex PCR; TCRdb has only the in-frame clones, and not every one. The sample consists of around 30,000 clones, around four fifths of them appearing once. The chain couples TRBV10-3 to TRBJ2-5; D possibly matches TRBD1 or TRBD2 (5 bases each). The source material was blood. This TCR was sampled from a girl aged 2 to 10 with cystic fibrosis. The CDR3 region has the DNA TGTGCCATCAGTGGGGACGGACGGAGGGAGACCCAGTACTTC. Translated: CAISGDGRRETQYF.